This T cell receptor (beta chain) was profiled in a study of T cell responses to AZD1222 COVID-19 vaccine (dated by TCRdb to the early 2020s). About the investigation overall: A total of 233 trial participants underwent TCR sequencing, of whom some 200 had received two doses of AZD1222 and about 26 had received two doses of the MenACWY control vaccine. Enrollment into the trials was organized by age into subgroups of 18-55, 56-69 and 70-plus years, and those subgroups contained about 160, 30 and 59 TCR-sequenced participants, respectively.

From a lookup of the germline V gene (reference sequence), CDR1 and CDR2 are MNHEY and SMNVEV. The CDR3 runs 12 amino acids, cysteine and phenylalanine included. Only the CDR3 DNA stays, 36 bases, in frame from base 1. The germline ends are 10 bases apart after V is trimmed by 6 bases and J by 5 bases. The CDR3 regions of human TCRbeta chains were subjected to immunosequencing. The paper's processing steps were these. Repertoire TCRs were checked for matches against a reference library of SARS-CoV-2-specific TCRs that had been generated using the MIRA antigen-specificity platform. Breadth was defined as the fraction of unique TCRs that were SARS-CoV-2-associated, and depth was defined as the fraction of total T cells that were SARS-CoV-2-associated. Using the MIRA data, each spike-specific TCR was mapped to the spike region that the TCR reacts to and placed in a CD4 or CD8 class. Log10-transformed breadth and depth values were compared by one-way ANOVA with Sidak's multiple comparisons tests. The clones in this table, taken by TCRdb from immuneACCESS, are in-frame only. Not every clone is retained; where verified, under half of the shortfall comes from an unresolved V gene, and the cause of the rest is unknown. The DNA gave D and trimming, while V, J and clone size come from that table. This sample holds about 130,000 clones; around 90% were observed only once. The top ten hold 4.5% to 7% of the sample.

As concerns this clone: Its antigen is currently not known. Per-nucleotide qualities are absent, and no much larger clonotype sits a single base away.

What the work shows at the level of the full study, not this receptor alone: Vaccine-associated CD4 TCRs spanned the whole spike protein, with dominant responses in regions 160-218 and 743-854. The 56-69-year group was small, and its depth increase did not reach significance, likely because of low power. After two AZD1222 doses, spike-specific TCR breadth and depth were significantly higher than at day 0 and than in MenACWY recipients. Participants were mostly white British and included more females than males, and it was suggested by the authors that clonal diversity may have been underestimated. Because no samples from the day 14 peak response were available, repertoires could be characterized only after the peak T cell response. Nearly half of unique spike-specific TCRs reportedly recognized epitopes outside regions mutated in the B.1.351 and B.1.1.7 variants. Conclusions about previously exposed vaccinees are limited because only a handful of AZD1222 recipients were SARS-CoV-2 seropositive at baseline.

Explained via the paper, the time point label denotes: about 28 days (+/-7) after the second vaccine dose. AZD1222 recipients with second doses at about 4 weeks or about 12 weeks were pooled, because spike-specific TCR depth and breadth did not differ between schedules. The vaccinee samples were drawn from two UK trials, COV001 and COV002, one of which was a single-blind randomized controlled phase 2/3 trial testing AZD1222 (ChAdOx1 nCoV-19) in healthy adults. For TCRbeta chain sequencing, PBMC samples were collected from trial participants at day 0 and at day 28 after the second dose. This TCR derives from an adult who received the AZD1222 COVID-19 vaccine. The rearrangement combines TRBV27 with TRBJ1-1, with a weak D call of TRBD1 (6 bases match). The material was peripheral blood, obtained 28 days after the second AZD1222 dose. The bases read TGTGCCAGCAGAACCAGGGGTACTGAAGCTTTCTTT. Its product reads: CASRTRGTEAFF.